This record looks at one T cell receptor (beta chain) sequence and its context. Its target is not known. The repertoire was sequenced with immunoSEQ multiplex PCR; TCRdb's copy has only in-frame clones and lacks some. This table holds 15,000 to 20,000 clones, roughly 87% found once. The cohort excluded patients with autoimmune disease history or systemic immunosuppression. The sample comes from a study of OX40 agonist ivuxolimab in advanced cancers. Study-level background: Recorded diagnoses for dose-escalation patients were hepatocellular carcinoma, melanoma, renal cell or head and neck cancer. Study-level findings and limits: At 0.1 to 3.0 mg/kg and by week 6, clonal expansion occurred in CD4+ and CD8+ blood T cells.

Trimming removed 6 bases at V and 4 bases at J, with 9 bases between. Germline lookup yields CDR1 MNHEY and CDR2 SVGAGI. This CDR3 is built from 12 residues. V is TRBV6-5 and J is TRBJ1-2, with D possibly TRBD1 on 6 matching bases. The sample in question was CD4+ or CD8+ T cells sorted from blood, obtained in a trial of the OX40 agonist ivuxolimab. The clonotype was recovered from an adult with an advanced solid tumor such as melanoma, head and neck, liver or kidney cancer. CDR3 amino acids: CASSLDSYGYTF. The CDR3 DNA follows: TGTGCCAGCAGCCTGGACAGCTATGGCTACACCTTC.